This TCR beta chain was observed in a study of T cells in Graves' hyperthyroidism and ophthalmopathy. Whole-study context: Blood from the periphery was taken at initial diagnosis, before any treatment. Study conclusions and caveats: Model predictions of ophthalmopathy came a median approximately 6.5 months before onset. Blood samples included most of the expanded thyroid clonotypes exceeding 0.001.

In germline, CDR1 is LGHDT, CDR2 YNNKEL (reference sequence). Germline trimming cut 4 bases from V and 3 bases from J; bases unmatched to any gene: 1. CDR3 length: 14 amino acids. 10 ml fresh peripheral blood yielded the PBMCs. Concerning this clonotype: Antigen: not known. Likely a read error: the CDR3 ends without its conserved phenylalanine or tryptophan.

RNA transcripts were the template for amplifying TCR beta CDR3 regions. The HTBI primer set was used in a first-round RT-PCR of the TCR CDR3. TCRdb passed the multiplex PCR reads through MiXCR, listing each CDR3 protein once. The sample shows roughly 650,000 distinct CDR3 sequences, roughly 16% of them seen only once. The sequencing input was blood. The receptor's source is a woman between 35 and 50 years old with Graves' ophthalmopathy. The chain uses TRBV3-1 and TRBJ2-1, with 9 positions matching TRBD1. The CDR3 nucleotides read TGTGCCAGCAGCCTGACAGGGGGCTACAATGAGCAGTTCCTC. This gives the protein CASSLTGGYNEQFL.